A selection of T cell receptor beta chains follows, all from one sample in a study of cytomegalovirus exposure and HLA in healthy donors. Only in-frame clones appear in the TCRdb table, and some are missing; sequencing was by immunoSEQ multiplex PCR. The repertoire consists of some 190,000 clones, with about 82% occurring once and the leading ten covering roughly 1.6%. The sequenced material came from PBMCs. These TCRs come from a man aged 18-30 years in good health and CMV-seronegative. Each CDR3 is given with its conserved first and last residue. D genes are given only for firm matches. The size entry is marked missing in some rows and otherwise reads once, few, many or a size class.

clone_size	d_call	v_call	j_call	cdr3_nt	cdr3_aa
-	TRBD1	TRBV2	TRBJ2-3	TGTGCCATACAGGGGGCCCTGGAGGCAGATACGCAGTATTTT	CAIQGALEADTQYF
once	-	TRBV5-8	TRBJ2-7	TGTGCCAGCAGCTCACGGGGAACAGCCAACTACGAGCAGTACTTC	CASSSRGTANYEQYF
-	TRBD2	TRBV27	TRBJ2-1	TGTGCCAGCAGTCTCCAGCGGGGGCTAAACAATGAGCAGTTCTTC	CASSLQRGLNNEQFF
few	TRBD1	TRBV28	TRBJ1-6	TGTGCCAGCAGTTCAGGGACAGGGAAGGATTCACCCCTCCACTTT	CASSSGTGKDSPLHF
-	-	TRBV6-1	TRBJ2-1	TGTGCCAGCGTAGCCCGGGACTGGGGGTCGTATGAGCAGTTCTTC	CASVARDWGSYEQFF
-	TRBD2	TRBV27	TRBJ2-7	TGTGCCAGCAGTTCGGGACTAGGACTGGTCTTGCGGCAGTACTTC	CASSSGLGLVLRQYF
few	-	TRBV15	TRBJ2-7	TGTGCCACCAGCGACATCTCCTACGAGCAGTACTTC	CATSDISYEQYF
-	TRBD2	TRBV2	TRBJ2-3	TGTGCCAGCAGTATACTAGCGGTCCCCACAGATACGCAGTATTTT	CASSILAVPTDTQYF
few	-	TRBV5-4	TRBJ1-1	TGTGCCAGCAGCGCGGTCGACAGCCAGAACACTGAAGCTTTCTTT	CASSAVDSQNTEAFF
-	-	TRBV15	TRBJ1-1	TGTGCCACCAGCAATGGGGGCACCATGAACACTGAAGCTTTCTTT	CATSNGGTMNTEAFF
-	TRBD1	TRBV6-4	TRBJ2-1	TGTGCCAGCAGGGGCTCCGGGACAGGGGGTGCGCGTGAGTTCTTC	CASRGSGTGGAREFF
few	TRBD2	TRBV5-1	TRBJ2-3	TGCGCCAGCAGGGTAGTAGCGGGAGAGGGCACAGATACGCAGTATTTT	CASRVVAGEGTDTQYF
once	-	TRBV2	TRBJ1-1	TGTGCCAGGTCAAGGACACCGAACACTGAAGCTTTCTTT	CARSRTPNTEAFF
-	-	TRBV29-1	TRBJ2-1	TGCAGCGTGTCTCCCCGGGATGAGCGGTTCTTC	CSVSPRDERFF
-	-	TRBV28	TRBJ1-5	TGTGCCAGCAGTTTAAGGGGGGGGTCGGGACAGCCCCAGCATTTT	CASSLRGGSGQPQHF
-	TRBD1	TRBV5-1	TRBJ1-4	TGCGCCAGCAGCTTGAGGCAGGGGGGTAATGAAAAACTGTTTTTT	CASSLRQGGNEKLFF
once	TRBD2	TRBV5-6	TRBJ2-7	TGTGCCAGCAGCTTAGTTTCCGGGAGGTACGAGCAGTACTTC	CASSLVSGRYEQYF
-	-	TRBV9	TRBJ2-7	TGTGCCAGCAGCGTAGGCTGGGGGGACTCCTACGAGCAGTACTTC	CASSVGWGDSYEQYF
-	-	TRBV2	TRBJ2-7	TGTGCCATCCGGAGCGGACAGTCCTACGAGCAGTACTTC	CAIRSGQSYEQYF
-	-	TRBV7-9	TRBJ2-1	TGTGCCAGCAGCTCGAGTACAGGGATGAGAGGCAATGAGCAGTTCTTC	CASSSSTGMRGNEQFF
-	TRBD2	TRBV7-9	TRBJ2-2	TGTGCCAGCAGCCGCGGGGTGACTAGCGTGAACACCGGGGAGCTGTTTTTT	CASSRGVTSVNTGELFF
-	TRBD1	TRBV28	TRBJ2-7	TGTGCCAGCAGCCAGGCCGGGACAGCCTACGAGCAGTACTTC	CASSQAGTAYEQYF
-	-	TRBV28	TRBJ1-6	TGTGCCAGCAGTTCCCTCCAATCGGCCCTCCACTTT	CASSSLQSALHF